This T cell receptor beta chain was retrieved from a study of blood T cell repertoires in COVID-19. Trimming at V came to 5 bases and at J to 5 bases, leaving 4 bases not matched to a gene. In germline, CDR1 is MNHEY, CDR2 SMNVEV (reference sequence). The CDR3 loop spans 14 amino acids. Authors' data handling: For nucleated cells, counts were estimated from reference gene primer amplification. Libraries were prepared by immunoSEQ multiplex PCR; TCRdb keeps only in-frame clonotypes and omits some of them. D and trimming come from the DNA, and the V and J calls and clone size come from that table. The profile shows 200,000 to 300,000 clones, around 88% of them singletons. As to this clone: The same CDR3 is also encoded by other DNA sequences in this sample.

The gene calls are TRBV27 and TRBJ2-2; 8 bases map to TRBD1. The source of this sequence is a woman at least 80 years old with COVID-19, enrolled during active disease. Sequenced: peripheral blood. Here the CDR3 DNA reads TGTGCCAGCAGTCGAGACAGGGGAACCGGGGAGCTGTTTTTT. It specifies CASSRDRGTGELFF.